The 32 T cell receptor beta chains below were found in one sample sequenced in a study of T cell changes during pregnancy in multiple sclerosis. Some clones are missing from TCRdb's copy, which holds only in-frame ones; the method was immunoSEQ multiplex PCR. Here the sample spans roughly 89,000 clones, around 92% being singletons. Here the sequenced sample was peripheral blood, taken in the third trimester of pregnancy. Receptor source: a female donor with multiple sclerosis, enrolled in a pregnancy study.

CDR3 DNA sequence: TGCGCCAGCAGCTTGGAGCTAGCGGAGACCCAGTACTTC. It yields the protein CASSLELAETQYF. The chain uses TRBV5-1 and TRBJ2-5; D is perhaps TRBD2 (6 bases). CDR1 is SGHRS, CDR2 YFSETQ, per germline. V lost 0 bases and J lost 5, with 8 bases in between. The CDR3 is 13 residues long.

V and J are TRBV4-1 and TRBJ1-4, with D possibly being TRBD1 (5 bases). Trimming took 0 bases from V and 3 from J, leaving 14 bases between them. CDR1 MGHRA and CDR2 YSYEKL come from the germline V gene. This CDR3 spans 17 amino acids. CDR3 DNA sequence: TGCGCCAGCAGCCAAGAGTGGGGCAGGGTAGCTAATGAAAAACTGTTTTTT. Translation gives CASSQEWGRVANEKLFF.

The chain employs TRBV7-2 and TRBJ1-2, with 8 bases identical to TRBD1. The CDR3 is made up of 14 amino acids. V dropped 5 bases and J dropped 2; count of bases not matched to a gene: 4. Germline CDR1 reads SGHTA; CDR2 reads FQGNSA. CDR3 sequence: CASSRTGRNYGYTF. DNA for the CDR3: TGTGCCAGCAGCCGGACAGGGAGGAACTATGGCTACACCTTC.

The gene calls are TRBV6-1 and TRBJ2-7; TRBD1 might be the D (5 bases). Trimming shortened V by 7 bases and J by 2 bases, and 12 bases separated the two germline ends. There are 13 residues in the CDR3. Germline-derived CDR1 and CDR2 are MNHNS and SASEGT. CDR3: CASTIGAPYEQYF. CDR3 in DNA: TGTGCCAGCACCATAGGGGCCCCCTACGAGCAGTACTTC.

This sequence joins TRBV6-5 and TRBJ2-5, with D possibly being TRBD2 (5 bases). Trimming stripped 9 bases from V and 4 bases from J, with 15 bases between. The CDR3 contains 13 residues. Germline-derived CDR1 and CDR2 are MNHEY and SVGAGI. The CDR3 region is CASHTAGGETQYF. The DNA of the CDR3 is TGTGCCAGTCATACGGCAGGAGGAGAGACCCAGTACTTC.

This chain connects TRBV10-3 to TRBJ2-2, with 11 positions matching TRBD2. The CDR3 is made up of 16 amino acids. Germline trimming cut 9 bases from V and 6 bases from J; bases unmatched to any gene: 12. CDR1 and CDR2 (germline): ENHRY, SYGVKD. CDR3 DNA: TGTGCCATAATGTTGTCTAGCGGGAGGAGAGCCGGGGAGCTGTTTTTT. This sequence encodes CAIMLSSGRRAGELFF.

J is TRBJ1-5 and V is TRBV2; 11 bases line up with TRBD1. V was pared by 7 bases and J by 6 bases, with 8 bases of the junction left unmatched. Germline V lookup: CDR1 SNHLY, CDR2 FYNNEI. CDR3 length: 15 residues. For the CDR3, the DNA is TGTGCCAGCAACCCAGGACAGGGGGCAGCTCAGCCCCAGCATTTT. This codes for CASNPGQGAAQPQHF. Full variable domain (rest looked up from reference TRBV2 and TRBJ1-5): EPEVTQTPSHQVTQMGQEVILRCVPISNHLYFYWYRQILGQKVEFLVSFYNNEISEKSEIFDDQFSVERPDGSNFTLKIRSTKLEDSAMYFCASNPGQGAAQPQHFGDGTRLSIL.

This clone was seen a handful of times. CDR3 residues: CSVEKGTTRPYNEQFF. As DNA, the CDR3 is TGCAGCGTTGAAAAAGGGACTACCAGACCATACAATGAGCAGTTCTTC. The V and J genes are TRBV29-1 and TRBJ2-1, with 7 bases that match TRBD2. Per germline, CDR1 SQVTM and CDR2 ANQGSEA. After removal of 2 bases from V and 4 bases from J, the junction contained 11 bases not matched to a gene. CDR3 size: 16 residues.

Turning to this clone: A read error may produce the germline difference seen at one junction end. The V gene is TRBV28, the J gene TRBJ2-7; D is possibly TRBD1 (6 bases). In germline, CDR1 is MDHEN, CDR2 SYDVKM. This CDR3 has 9 residues. The CDR3, as DNA: TGTGCCGCAGGGGTACGGACAGCGTTC. This gives the protein CAAGVRTAF.

The chain employs TRBV4-3 and TRBJ1-4; unclear D gene. Germline CDR1 reads LGHNA; CDR2 reads YSLEER. This CDR3 region has 16 residues. V shed 0 bases and J shed 0 bases, with 8 bases lying between them. The CDR3 sequence is CASSQDLRATNEKLFF. As DNA, the CDR3 is TGCGCCAGCAGCCAAGATCTGAGAGCAACTAATGAAAAACTGTTTTTT.

This clone was found a few times. The rearrangement joins TRBV14 to TRBJ2-7; D might be TRBD1 (5 bases). With 1 base removed from V and 6 bases from J, the gap between germline ends came to 13 bases. CDR1 and CDR2 from the germline V gene are SGHDN and FVKESK. The CDR3 sequence is 14 residues long. This CDR3 reads CASSQARGRSEQYF. The CDR3 bases are TGTGCCAGCAGCCAAGCAAGGGGCCGGAGCGAGCAGTACTTC.

This chain links TRBV28 with TRBJ2-3, with no clear D. This CDR3 has 13 amino acids. The germline CDR1 and CDR2 sequences are MDHEN and SYDVKM. V lost 5 bases and J lost 4, with 10 bases in between. CDR3 DNA sequence: TGTGCCAGCAGTATTCACAGAGCAGATACGCAGTATTTT. Protein: CASSIHRADTQYF. Filled out from reference TRBV28 and TRBJ2-3, the complete variable domain reads DVKVTQSSRYLVKRTGEKVFLECVQDMDHENMFWYRQDPGLGLRLIYFSYDVKMKEKGDIPEGYSVSREKKERFSLILESASTNQTSMYLCASSIHRADTQYFGPGTRLTVL.

The gene calls are TRBV7-2 and TRBJ1-2, with D maybe TRBD1 (6 bases). This CDR3 is 14 amino acids long. The V gene's germline CDR1 is SGHTA and CDR2 FQGNSA. V lost 1 base, J lost 8 bases, and 14 bases lay in between. The CDR3 loop is CASSLGVGGRGYTF. The CDR3 DNA is TGTGCCAGCAGCTTAGGGGTGGGGGGGCGAGGCTACACCTTC.

V is TRBV27 and J is TRBJ2-2; tentative D call: TRBD1 (6 bases). V was pared by 4 bases and J by 0 bases, with 18 bases between. Per the germline V gene, CDR1 is MNHEY and CDR2 is SMNVEV (reference sequence). The CDR3 runs 18 residues. For the CDR3, the DNA is TGTGCCAGCAGTTCTCTAGGGACATCTGGCCCGAACACCGGGGAGCTGTTTTTT. The encoded protein is CASSSLGTSGPNTGELFF.

The chain combines TRBV5-1 with TRBJ2-2, with 7 bases identical to TRBD1. Germline loops: CDR1 SGHRS, CDR2 YFSETQ. This CDR3 contains 16 residues. The ends lost 4 bases at V and 0 bases at J; junction bases unmatched: 6. The chain's CDR3 is CASSHRTGSNTGELFF. The CDR3 coding sequence is TGCGCCAGCAGCCACCGGACAGGTTCGAACACCGGGGAGCTGTTTTTT.

The rearrangement uses TRBV7-8 and TRBJ2-5; D is unclear. The CDR3 is 15 residues long. Germline V gene data show CDR1 as SGHVS and CDR2 as FQNEAQ. V was clipped by 6 bases and J by 5 bases, with 19 bases between them. The CDR3 spells CASSADLERVETQYF. The CDR3 coding sequence is TGTGCCAGCAGTGCCGACTTGGAGCGTGTGGAGACCCAGTACTTC.

The V and J genes are TRBV9 and TRBJ2-3; D is perhaps TRBD2 (6 bases). The length of the CDR3 is 16 residues. Deletions cut 3 bases from V and 3 bases from J, with 17 bases between. CDR1 is SGDLS, CDR2 YYNGEE, per germline. The CDR3 is CASSALWEAVTDTQYF. CDR3 nucleotides: TGTGCCAGCAGCGCTCTGTGGGAGGCCGTGACAGATACGCAGTATTTT.

The J gene is TRBJ1-2, the V gene TRBV6-6, with TRBD1 matching over 7 bases. This CDR3 is 16 amino acids long. After removal of 6 bases from V and 6 bases from J, the junction contained 16 bases not matched to a gene. Per germline, CDR1 MNHNY and CDR2 SVGAGI (reference sequence). The DNA of the CDR3 is TGTGCCAGCAGCGACCCCACAGGGGCCTCCGGGGATGGCTACACCTTC. It translates to CASSDPTGASGDGYTF.

This chain uses TRBV28 with TRBJ2-4; D might be TRBD1 (6 bases). V lost 2 bases to trimming and J lost 0 bases, with 8 bases between them. CDR1 and CDR2 (germline): MDHEN, SYDVKM. CDR3 length: 15 amino acids. CDR3 sequence (DNA): TGTGCCAGCAGTTTAACAGGGATAGCCAAAAACATTCAGTACTTC. Translated, it gives CASSLTGIAKNIQYF.

The genes are TRBV11-3 and TRBJ2-3; 11 bases are a match to TRBD1. CDR1 and CDR2 (germline): SGHNT, YENEEA. The CDR3 has 17 residues. V was clipped by 4 bases and J by 1 base; unmatched bases: 7. Here the CDR3 DNA reads TGTGCCAGCAGCTGGGGGGACAGGGGGATCGGCACAGATACGCAGTATTTT. Protein: CASSWGDRGIGTDTQYF.

This chain links TRBV27 with TRBJ1-5; 8 bases map to TRBD1. The CDR3 spans 15 residues. The germline V gene has CDR1 MNHEY and CDR2 SMNVEV (reference sequence). J lost 6 bases, V lost 5 bases, and 9 bases had no gene match. CDR3 DNA sequence: TGTGCCAGCAGTATGACAGGGGAGGGGGGTCAGCCCCAGCATTTT. Its protein product is CASSMTGEGGQPQHF.

The chain employs TRBV28 and TRBJ2-1, with a possible D match to TRBD2 (5 bases). The germline gives CDR1 MDHEN, CDR2 SYDVKM. The ends were cut back, 5 bases at V and 3 bases at J, with 11 bases in the middle. The CDR3 loop spans 14 amino acids. The CDR3 sequence: CASSPSPNYNEQFF. In DNA, the CDR3 is TGTGCCAGCAGTCCTAGCCCCAACTACAATGAGCAGTTCTTC.

The J gene is TRBJ1-2, the V gene TRBV5-1; D gene ambiguous. Germline values: CDR1 SGHRS, CDR2 YFSETQ. Trimming took 0 bases from V and 7 from J, leaving 16 bases between them. There are 15 residues in the CDR3. This CDR3 reads CASSLAVGGTSGYTF. The CDR3 bases are TGCGCCAGCAGCTTGGCCGTGGGAGGAACTTCTGGCTACACCTTC.

The V call is TRBV14, the J call TRBJ2-7; TRBD1 aligns across 10 bases. The CDR3 runs to 14 residues. Germline values: CDR1 SGHDN, CDR2 FVKESK. After removal of 1 base from V and 5 bases from J, the junction contained 2 bases not matched to a gene. Here the CDR3 reads CASSQVGQGNEQYF. The CDR3 nucleotides are TGTGCCAGCAGCCAAGTGGGACAGGGGAACGAGCAGTACTTC.

This chain uses TRBV4-3 with TRBJ2-5, with TRBD2 matching over 7 bases. The V and J ends lost 5 bases and 5 bases, in that order; junction bases with no gene match: 11. The V gene's germline CDR1 is LGHNA and CDR2 YSLEER. This CDR3 spans 15 amino acids. CDR3 region: CASSSGEGLVETQYF. CDR3 in DNA: TGCGCCAGCAGCTCGGGGGAGGGCCTGGTTGAGACCCAGTACTTC.

V and J are TRBV25-1 and TRBJ2-3; D gene uncertain. V was cut by 1 base and J by 4 bases, with 18 bases left in between. This CDR3 is 17 amino acids long. The germline V gene has CDR1 MGHDK and CDR2 SYGVNS. The CDR3 sequence: CASSEFLANPGADTQYF. DNA for the CDR3: TGTGCCAGCAGTGAATTTCTGGCAAATCCAGGCGCAGATACGCAGTATTTT.

This clone occurred once. V and J are TRBV2 and TRBJ1-4; no firm D call. The germline V and J ends were trimmed by 8 bases and 0 bases, with 13 bases remaining between them. The CDR3 contains 15 residues. Germline V CDR1 and CDR2: SNHLY, FYNNEI. CDR3 region: CASSPTAATNEKLFF. The CDR3 DNA is TGTGCCAGCTCTCCGACGGCGGCAACTAATGAAAAACTGTTTTTT.

The gene calls are TRBV7-9 and TRBJ1-1, with unresolved D. Trimming pared 7 bases from V and 4 bases from J, leaving 16 bases between. The CDR3 is 14 amino acids. Germline CDR1 reads SEHNR; CDR2 reads FQNEAQ (reference sequence). CDR3 DNA sequence: TGTGCCAGCACCCCCTGGGAGGAGTTCACTGAAGCTTTCTTT. Translation: CASTPWEEFTEAFF. Full variable domain (rest looked up from reference TRBV7-9 and TRBJ1-1): DTGVSQNPRHKITKRGQNVTFRCDPISEHNRLYWYRQTLGQGPEFLTYFQNEAQLEKSRLLSDRFSAERPKGSFSTLEIQRTEQGDSAMYLCASTPWEEFTEAFFGQGTRLTVV.

This clone was observed once. The gene calls are TRBV4-2 and TRBJ2-1, with D possibly being TRBD2 (6 bases). The CDR3 has 15 residues. Germline V gives CDR1 LGHNA, CDR2 YNFKEQ. Trimming stripped 0 bases from V and 7 bases from J, with 13 bases between. CDR3 DNA sequence: TGTGCCAGCAGCCAAGAAGGGGCCGGAGGGAATGAGCAGTTCTTC. This codes for CASSQEGAGGNEQFF.

The V and J genes are TRBV7-3 and TRBJ2-2; 10 bases fit TRBD2. The V and J ends lost 6 bases and 4 bases, in that order; junction bases with no gene match: 11. From germline, CDR1 is SGHTA and CDR2 FQGTGA. This CDR3 spans 17 amino acids. CDR3 sequence (DNA): TGTGCCAGCAGTCGAAGTAGCGGGGGGCTGGGCACCGGGGAGCTGTTTTTT. This translates into CASSRSSGGLGTGELFF. The full variable domain, completed using reference TRBV7-3 and TRBJ2-2, is GAGVSQTPSNKVTEKGKYVELRCDPISGHTALYWYRQSLGQGPEFLIYFQGTGAADDSGLPNDRFFAVRPEGSVSTLKIQRTERGDSAVYLCASSRSSGGLGTGELFFGEGSRLTVL.

The rearrangement joins TRBV28 to TRBJ1-1; the D gene is possibly TRBD1 (6 bases). Germline CDR1 is MDHEN and CDR2 is SYDVKM. The CDR3 is made up of 11 amino acids. CDR3 in DNA: TGTGCGACAGGACTGAACACTGAAGCTTTCTTT. Translated: CATGLNTEAFF.

The rearrangement joins TRBV27 to TRBJ2-1; TRBD2 matches 8 bases. This CDR3 has 15 amino acids. Trimming at V came to 3 bases and at J to 3 bases, leaving 4 bases not matched to a gene. The germline CDR1 and CDR2 sequences are MNHEY and SMNVEV (reference sequence). The CDR3, as DNA: TGTGCCAGCAGTTTTGGAGCGGGAGTCTACAATGAGCAGTTCTTC. Its protein product is CASSFGAGVYNEQFF.